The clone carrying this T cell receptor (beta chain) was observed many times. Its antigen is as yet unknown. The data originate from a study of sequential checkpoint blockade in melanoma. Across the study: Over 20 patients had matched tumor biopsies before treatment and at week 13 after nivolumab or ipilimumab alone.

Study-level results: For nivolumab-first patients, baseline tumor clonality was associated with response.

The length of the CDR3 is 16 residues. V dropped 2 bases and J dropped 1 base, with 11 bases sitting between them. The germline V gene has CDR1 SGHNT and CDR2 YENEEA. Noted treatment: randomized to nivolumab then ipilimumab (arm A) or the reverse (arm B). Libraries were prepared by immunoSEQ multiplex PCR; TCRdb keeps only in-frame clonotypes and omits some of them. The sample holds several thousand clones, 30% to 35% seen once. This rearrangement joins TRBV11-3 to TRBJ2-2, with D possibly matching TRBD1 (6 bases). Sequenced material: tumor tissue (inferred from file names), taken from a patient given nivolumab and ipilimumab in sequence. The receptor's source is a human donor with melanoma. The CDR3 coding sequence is TGTGCCAGCAGCTTATTCGGGACACAGAACACCGGGGAGCTGTTTTTT. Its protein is CASSLFGTQNTGELFF. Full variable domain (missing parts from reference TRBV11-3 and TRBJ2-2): EAGVVQSPRYKIIEKKQPVAFWCNPISGHNTLYWYLQNLGQGPELLIRYENEEAVDDSQLPKDRFSAERLKGVDSTLKIQPAELGDSAVYLCASSLFGTQNTGELFFGEGSRLTVL.